This T cell receptor (beta chain) was obtained from a study of T cells after yellow fever vaccination. A single record per CDR3 protein comes from TCRdb applying MiXCR to the 5' RACE reads. The table includes some 350,000 distinct CDR3 sequences, approximately 4% detected once. This CDR3 contains 16 residues. The V end lost 2 bases, the J end lost 3 bases, and 12 bases lay between the germline ends. Germline CDR1 reads SGDLS; CDR2 reads YYNGEE. This clonotype came up many times. The sequence was collected from a man in his late teens or twenties who received the YFV17D yellow fever vaccine. The V call is TRBV9, the J call TRBJ2-6; D could derive from TRBD1 or TRBD2 (6 bases each). The material sequenced was PBMCs, taken 5 days after the yellow fever booster vaccination. The chain's CDR3 is CASSVGGAIGANVLTF. CDR3 in DNA: TGTGCCAGCAGCGTGGGGGGCGCAATTGGGGCCAACGTCCTGACTTTC.